This TCR beta chain derives from a study of CD8 T cells in Susac syndrome. Study-level background: Sequenced Susac syndrome patients included over five with active disease and under ten who were in remission.

A remark on this clonotype: At one of its ends the junction is not consistent with the germline gene, which may arise from a read error.

From blood CD8+ and CD4+ T cells, TCR beta sequences were generated. Reverse transcription of about 0.45 to 1 ug RNA used random hexamers. immunoSEQ multiplex PCR amplified TCR beta CDR3 across 54 Vbeta, 13 Jbeta. TCRdb processed the immunoSEQ multiplex PCR reads anew with MiXCR; each CDR3 protein has one entry. The sample records 200,000 to 300,000 distinct CDR3 sequences, 90% to 96% being singletons. CDR1 and CDR2 (germline): SQVTM, ANQGSEA. This CDR3 has 14 amino acids. The TCR comes from a human donor with Susac syndrome. The chain uses TRBV29-1 and TRBJ1-1; D is unclear. Sequencing input: CD4+ T cells from PBMCs. The CDR3 nucleotides read TGCAGCGTTGAAGTGTGGCAGGTCGTCACTGAAGTTTTCTTT. Translation gives CSVEVWQVVTEVFF. Together with reference TRBV29-1 and TRBJ1-1, the CDR3 gives the full variable domain: SAVISQKPSRDICQRGTSLTIQCQVDSQVTMMFWYRQQPGQSLTLIATANQGSEATYESGFVIDKFPISRPNLTFSTLTVSNMSPEDSSIYLCSVEVWQVVTEVFFGQGTRLTVV.